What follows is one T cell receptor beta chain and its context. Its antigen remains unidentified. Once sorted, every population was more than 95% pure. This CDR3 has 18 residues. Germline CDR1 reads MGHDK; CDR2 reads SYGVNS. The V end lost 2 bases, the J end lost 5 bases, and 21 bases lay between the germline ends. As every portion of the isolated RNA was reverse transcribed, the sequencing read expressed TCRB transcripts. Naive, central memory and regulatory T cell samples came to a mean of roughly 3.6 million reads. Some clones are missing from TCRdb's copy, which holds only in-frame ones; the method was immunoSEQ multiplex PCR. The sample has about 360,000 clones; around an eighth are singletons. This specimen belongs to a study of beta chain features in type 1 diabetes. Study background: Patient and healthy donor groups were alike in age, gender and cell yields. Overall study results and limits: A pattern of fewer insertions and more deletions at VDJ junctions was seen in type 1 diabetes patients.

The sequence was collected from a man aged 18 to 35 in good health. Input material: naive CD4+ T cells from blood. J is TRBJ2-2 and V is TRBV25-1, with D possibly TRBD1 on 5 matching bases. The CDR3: CASSEAQGYGSRTGELFF. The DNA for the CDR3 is TGTGCCAGCAGTGAAGCTCAGGGTTACGGTTCAAGGACCGGGGAGCTGTTTTTT. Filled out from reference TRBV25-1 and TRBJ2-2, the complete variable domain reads EADIYQTPRYLVIGTGKKITLECSQTMGHDKMYWYQQDPGMELHLIHYSYGVNSTEKGDLSSESTVSRIRTEHFPLTLESARPSHTSQYLCASSEAQGYGSRTGELFFGEGSRLTVL.